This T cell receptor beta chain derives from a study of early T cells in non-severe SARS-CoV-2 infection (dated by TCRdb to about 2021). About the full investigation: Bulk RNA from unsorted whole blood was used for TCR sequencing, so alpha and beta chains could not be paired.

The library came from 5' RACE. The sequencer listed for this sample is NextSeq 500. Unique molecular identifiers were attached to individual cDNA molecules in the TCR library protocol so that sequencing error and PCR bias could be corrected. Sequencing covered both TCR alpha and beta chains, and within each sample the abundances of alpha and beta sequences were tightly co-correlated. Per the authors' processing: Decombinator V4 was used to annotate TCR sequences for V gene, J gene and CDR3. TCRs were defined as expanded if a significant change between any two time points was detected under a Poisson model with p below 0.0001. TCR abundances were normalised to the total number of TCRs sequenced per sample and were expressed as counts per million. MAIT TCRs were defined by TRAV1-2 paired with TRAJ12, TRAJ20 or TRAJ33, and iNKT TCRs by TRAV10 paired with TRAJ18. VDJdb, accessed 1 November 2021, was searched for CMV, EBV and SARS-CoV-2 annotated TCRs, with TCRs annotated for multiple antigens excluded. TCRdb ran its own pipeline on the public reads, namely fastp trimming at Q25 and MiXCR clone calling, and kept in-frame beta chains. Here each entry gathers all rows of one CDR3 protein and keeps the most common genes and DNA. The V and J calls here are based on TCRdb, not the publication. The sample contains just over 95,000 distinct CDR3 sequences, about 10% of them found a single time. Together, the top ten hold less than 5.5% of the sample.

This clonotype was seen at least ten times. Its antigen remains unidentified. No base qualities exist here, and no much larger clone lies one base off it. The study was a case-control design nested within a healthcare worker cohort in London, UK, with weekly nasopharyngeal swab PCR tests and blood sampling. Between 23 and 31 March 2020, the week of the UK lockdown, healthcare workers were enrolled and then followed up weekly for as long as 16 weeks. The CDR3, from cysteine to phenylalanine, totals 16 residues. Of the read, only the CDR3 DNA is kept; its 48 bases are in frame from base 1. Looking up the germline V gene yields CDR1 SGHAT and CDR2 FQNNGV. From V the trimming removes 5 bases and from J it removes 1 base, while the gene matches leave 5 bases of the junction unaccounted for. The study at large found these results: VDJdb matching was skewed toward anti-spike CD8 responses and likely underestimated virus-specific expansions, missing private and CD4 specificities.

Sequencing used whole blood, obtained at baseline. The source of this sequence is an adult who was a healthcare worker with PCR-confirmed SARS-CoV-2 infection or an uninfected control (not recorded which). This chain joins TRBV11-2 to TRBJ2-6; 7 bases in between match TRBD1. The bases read TGTGCCAGCAGCGCCCGACAGGGATCTGGGGCCAACGTCCTGACTTTC. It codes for CASSARQGSGANVLTF.